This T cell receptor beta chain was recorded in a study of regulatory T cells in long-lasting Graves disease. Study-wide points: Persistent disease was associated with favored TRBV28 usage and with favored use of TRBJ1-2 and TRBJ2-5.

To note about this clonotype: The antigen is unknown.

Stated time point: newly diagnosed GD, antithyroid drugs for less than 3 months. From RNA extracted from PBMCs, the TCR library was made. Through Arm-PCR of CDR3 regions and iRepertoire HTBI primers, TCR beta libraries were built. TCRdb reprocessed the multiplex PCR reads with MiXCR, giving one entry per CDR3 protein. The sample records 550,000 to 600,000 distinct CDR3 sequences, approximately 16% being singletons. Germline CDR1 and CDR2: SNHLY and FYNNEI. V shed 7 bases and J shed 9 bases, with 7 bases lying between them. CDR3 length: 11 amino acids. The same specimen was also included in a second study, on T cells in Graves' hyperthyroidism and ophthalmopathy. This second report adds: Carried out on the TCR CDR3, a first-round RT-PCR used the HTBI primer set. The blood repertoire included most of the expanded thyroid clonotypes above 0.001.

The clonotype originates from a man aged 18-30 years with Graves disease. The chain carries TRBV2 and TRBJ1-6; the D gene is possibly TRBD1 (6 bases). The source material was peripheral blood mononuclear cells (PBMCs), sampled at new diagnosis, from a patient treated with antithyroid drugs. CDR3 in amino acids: CASKGGSPLHF. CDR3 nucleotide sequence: TGTGCCAGCAAGGGGGGTTCACCCCTCCACTTT.